These 13 T cell receptor beta chains originate from one sample sequenced in a study of read filtering for tumor transcriptome and immune sequencing. Molecular barcoded adaptors covering alpha/delta and beta/gamma chains were used on around 370 ng RNA. TCRdb independently ran MiXCR on the reads; one entry per CDR3 protein. Altogether tens of thousands of distinct CDR3 sequences are present, roughly 13% being singletons, with the ten largest covering about 42%. The sequencing sample was made of a population of CD138-negative cells sorted from bone marrow. Source of these receptors: a donor at least 40 years old with multiple myeloma.

This clonotype was observed once. This likely traces to a read error, being one base from a far larger clone. The CDR3 coding sequence is TGTGCCAGCGCGGGACTAGCGGGGCCTAGCTCCTACAATGAGCAGTTCTTC. It encodes CASAGLAGPSSYNEQFF. The V call is TRBV6-6, the J call TRBJ2-1; 13 bases are a match to TRBD2. The CDR3 runs 17 residues. In germline, CDR1 is MNHNY, CDR2 SVGAGI (reference sequence). With 8 bases clipped from V and 0 bases from J, the junction kept 7 bases outside the gene matches.

This clonotype was observed many times. The gene calls are TRBV11-2 and TRBJ2-4; D gene unclear. The CDR3 has 16 residues. Per germline, CDR1 SGHAT and CDR2 FQNNGV. V was cut by 0 bases and J by 1 base, with 10 bases left in between. The CDR3 region is CASSLEGGGAKNIQYF. The CDR3 bases are TGTGCCAGCAGCTTAGAGGGTGGTGGGGCCAAAAACATTCAGTACTTC.

The gene calls are TRBV6-5 and TRBJ2-7, with D hard to call. The CDR3 spans 12 residues. CDR1 is MNHEY and CDR2 is SVGAGI in the germline V gene. V shed 2 bases and J shed 5 bases, with 7 bases lying between them. The CDR3 here is CASSYPPDEQYF. The DNA for the CDR3 is TGTGCCAGCAGTTACCCCCCTGACGAGCAGTACTTC.

This clonotype showed up many times. V and J are TRBV12-3 or TRBV12-4 and TRBJ2-2, with 7 bases fitting TRBD2. With 9 bases clipped from V and 7 bases from J, the junction kept 11 bases outside the gene matches. This CDR3 spans 14 amino acids. The CDR3: CASVKRGASGELFF. For the CDR3, the DNA is TGTGCCAGTGTCAAGCGGGGCGCAAGCGGGGAGCTGTTTTTT.

Many counts were recorded for this clonotype. The J gene is TRBJ2-1, the V gene TRBV19, with D tentatively TRBD2 (5 bases). The CDR3 consists of 15 residues. The ends were cut back, 3 bases at V and 6 bases at J, with 15 bases in the middle. Germline-derived CDR1 and CDR2 are LNHDA and SQIVND (reference sequence). CDR3 sequence reads: CASSMIAVGGNEQFF. The CDR3 DNA sequence: TGTGCCAGTAGTATGATTGCCGTAGGAGGCAATGAGCAGTTCTTC.

This rearrangement joins TRBV2 to TRBJ2-5; no definite D call. The CDR3 contains 10 residues. The germline gives CDR1 SNHLY, CDR2 FYNNEI. V lost 4 bases to trimming and J lost 10 bases, with 7 bases between them. DNA of the CDR3: TGTGCCAGCAGTGGGGGTGGCCAGTACTTC. It encodes CASSGGGQYF.

The V and J genes are TRBV12-3 or TRBV12-4 and TRBJ2-2; 7 bases agree with TRBD2. The ends lost 7 bases at V and 0 bases at J; junction bases unmatched: 5. The length of the CDR3 is 15 residues. The CDR3 here is CASIPGRTNTGELFF. CDR3 coding DNA: TGTGCCAGCATACCCGGGAGGACGAACACCGGGGAGCTGTTTTTT.

This clonotype was detected many times. The rearrangement joins TRBV9 to TRBJ1-2; tentative D call: TRBD1 (6 bases). Germline V gene lookup returns CDR1 SGDLS and CDR2 YYNGEE. The length of the CDR3 is 14 residues. The ends were cut back, 3 bases at V and 4 bases at J, with 13 bases in the middle. Written as DNA, the CDR3 is TGTGCCAGCAGCGCGAGAGGACAGTCCTATGGCTACACCTTC. Its protein is CASSARGQSYGYTF.

This clonotype was picked up many times. V is TRBV6-5 and J is TRBJ2-3; tentatively, D is TRBD2 (5 bases). Germline V CDR1 and CDR2: MNHEY, SVGAGI. Trimming took 3 bases from V and 4 from J, leaving 17 bases between them. There are 16 residues in the CDR3. Here the CDR3 DNA reads TGTGCCAGCAGTTATCTTCGGGAAAGGCAAGCAGATACGCAGTATTTT. This encodes CASSYLRERQADTQYF.

This clonotype was seen repeatedly, ten times or more. The genes are TRBV28 and TRBJ2-3, with a tentative D call TRBD2 (6 bases). Germline CDR1 reads MDHEN; CDR2 reads SYDVKM. Trimming stripped 1 base from V and 8 bases from J, with 13 bases between. The CDR3 extends over 14 amino acids. The DNA of the CDR3 is TGTGCCAGCAGTTTATCCGTTGTGGGAGGTACGCAGTATTTT. This encodes CASSLSVVGGTQYF.

This clonotype was counted at least ten times. The chain has TRBV29-1 and TRBJ2-1, with 13 positions matching TRBD2. The CDR3 has 14 residues. Germline V gene lookup returns CDR1 SQVTM and CDR2 ANQGSEA. The ends lost 4 bases at V and 10 bases at J; junction bases unmatched: 7. CDR3 in amino acids: CSVARLAGGSEQFF. CDR3 in DNA: TGCAGCGTTGCTAGACTAGCGGGAGGTAGCGAGCAGTTCTTC.

Concerning this clonotype itself: This sequence may be a read error, since a much larger clone differs from it by one base. CDR3 region: CASSSGLAGGVNTQYF. The DNA of the CDR3 is TGTGCCAGCAGCTCCGGACTAGCGGGAGGAGTGAATACGCAGTATTTT. The rearrangement uses TRBV11-3 and TRBJ2-3, with TRBD2 identical over 14 bases. The ends lost 4 bases at V and 7 bases at J; junction bases unmatched: 7. CDR3 length equals 16 residues. Germline V gene sequence: CDR1 SGHNT, CDR2 YENEEA.

This clonotype was found a few times. The chain employs TRBV20-1 and TRBJ2-6; D call uncertain. The V gene's germline CDR1 is DFQATT and CDR2 SNEGSKA (reference sequence). The CDR3 contains 15 residues. V was cut by 1 base and J by 3 bases, with 10 bases left in between. The CDR3 is CSARVVMIGANVLTF. The CDR3 nucleotides read TGCAGTGCTAGAGTTGTGATGATTGGGGCCAACGTCCTGACTTTC.